Following are 19 T cell receptor beta chains from one sample sequenced in a study of shared clonotypes between healthy human individuals. The data were produced by immunoSEQ multiplex PCR, yet TCRdb's version contains in-frame clones alone and is incomplete. The table records more than 1 million clones, 78% of them present only once. Sample: memory CD4+ T cells from PBMCs. The subset denotes: CD45RA-negative fraction. The receptors shown here come from a man aged 18 to 29 in good health. Some clones in this sample may be carry-over from other donors' samples.

The rearrangement uses TRBV15 and TRBJ2-1; 11 positions agree with TRBD2. The germline CDR1 and CDR2 sequences are LNHNV and YYDKDF (reference sequence). This CDR3 spans 16 amino acids. Trimming removed 0 bases from V and 6 bases from J; junction bases left unmatched: 4. CDR3 protein: CATSRDGTSGTNEQFF. The DNA for the CDR3 is TGTGCCACCAGCAGAGATGGGACTAGCGGTACCAATGAGCAGTTCTTC.

CDR3 in DNA: TGTGCCAGCAGCTTAGGTTGGGGATTCCTTTCAAGTGGCTACACCTTC. This sequence encodes CASSLGWGFLSSGYTF. V gene TRBV7-2 combines with J gene TRBJ1-2; D call uncertain. The V gene lost 1 base and the J gene lost 7 bases, with 19 bases spanning the gap. The CDR3 consists of 16 residues. Germline V CDR1 and CDR2: SGHTA, FQGNSA.

On this clone itself: This CDR3 is also generated by other DNA sequences in the sample. This rearrangement joins TRBV28 to TRBJ2-7; TRBD1 aligns across 10 bases. The CDR3 is 14 amino acids. Germline CDR1 is MDHEN and CDR2 is SYDVKM. Germline trimming cut 7 bases from V and 0 bases from J; bases unmatched to any gene: 3. The CDR3 DNA reads as TGTGCCAGCACGCGGACAGGGGGCTCCTACGAGCAGTACTTC. Translation: CASTRTGGSYEQYF.

V and J are TRBV30 and TRBJ2-1; 9 nucleotides align to TRBD2. J gave up 6 bases and V 5 bases, and 8 bases lay outside the gene matches. In germline, CDR1 is GTSNPN, CDR2 SVGIG (reference sequence). The CDR3 runs 14 residues. As DNA, the CDR3 is TGTGCCTGGGAACGGCTAGCGGGATTCAATGAGCAGTTCTTC. Encoded protein: CAWERLAGFNEQFF.

This clone was counted a single time. This chain joins TRBV18 and TRBJ1-4; D is ambiguous. V lost 2 bases to trimming and J lost 3 bases, with 7 bases between them. Germline V gives CDR1 KGHSH, CDR2 LQKENI. The CDR3 is made up of 14 amino acids. The CDR3 DNA sequence: TGTGCCAGCTCACCAGACCAGGCTAATGAAAAACTGTTTTTT. Translated: CASSPDQANEKLFF.

The chain links TRBV4-3 to TRBJ2-5; D gene unclear. Germline loops: CDR1 LGHNA, CDR2 YSLEER. V was cut by 4 bases and J by 0 bases, with 6 bases left in between. There are 13 residues in the CDR3. CDR3 sequence reads: CASSRRYQETQYF. The CDR3 DNA is TGCGCCAGCAGCCGTAGGTACCAAGAGACCCAGTACTTC.

This rearrangement joins TRBV28 to TRBJ1-4; 10 bases map to TRBD1. The CDR3 is made up of 15 amino acids. In germline, CDR1 is MDHEN, CDR2 SYDVKM. The V segment lost 6 bases and the J segment 2 bases; nucleotides outside the gene matches: 3. The CDR3 region is CASRTGGPTNEKLFF. The CDR3 bases are TGTGCCAGCAGGACAGGGGGCCCTACTAATGAAAAACTGTTTTTT. The full variable domain, with the rest looked up from reference TRBV28 and TRBJ1-4, is DVKVTQSSRYLVKRTGEKVFLECVQDMDHENMFWYRQDPGLGLRLIYFSYDVKMKEKGDIPEGYSVSREKKERFSLILESASTNQTSMYLCASRTGGPTNEKLFFGSGTQLSVL.

Concerning this clone itself: The same CDR3 can be traced to other DNA sequences in this sample. This chain uses TRBV5-4 with TRBJ1-4; weak D call: TRBD1 (6 bases). This CDR3 is 15 amino acids long. Looked up from germline, CDR1 is SGHNT and CDR2 is YYREEE (reference sequence). V lost 4 bases and J 0 bases, leaving 10 bases between the germline ends. The CDR3 sequence is CASSQDSATNEKLFF. As DNA, the CDR3 is TGTGCCAGCAGCCAGGACAGCGCAACTAATGAAAAACTGTTTTTT.

The chain is built from TRBV6-6 and TRBJ1-1; D is undetermined. Germline V gives CDR1 MNHNY, CDR2 SVGAGI (reference sequence). V lost 6 bases, J lost 1 base, and 6 bases lay in between. There are 12 residues in the CDR3. The CDR3 nucleotides are TGTGCCAGCAGGTACGGGAACACTGAAGCTTTCTTT. Protein sequence: CASRYGNTEAFF.

The chain has TRBV16 and TRBJ2-7; 7 bases agree with TRBD1. Germline-derived CDR1 and CDR2 are KGHSY and FQNENV. The CDR3 length is 15 residues. The J segment lost 3 bases and the V segment lost 1 base, leaving 6 bases of the junction unmatched. The CDR3 DNA follows: TGTGCCAGCAGCCAATTGACGAGGACAGGCTACGAGCAGTACTTC. This translates into CASSQLTRTGYEQYF.

The genes are TRBV28 and TRBJ2-3; D is ambiguous. The CDR3 consists of 12 residues. Deletions cut 7 bases from V and 2 bases from J, with 7 bases between. The V gene's germline CDR1 is MDHEN and CDR2 SYDVKM. The CDR3 sequence is CASNFPTDTQYF. DNA for the CDR3: TGTGCCAGCAATTTCCCCACAGATACGCAGTATTTT.

This clone was recorded a few times. The chain employs TRBV27 and TRBJ2-1; possibly TRBD2 for D (6 bases). Germline V lookup: CDR1 MNHEY, CDR2 SMNVEV (reference sequence). This CDR3 contains 17 residues. Deletions cut 6 bases from V and 7 bases from J, with 25 bases between. Here the CDR3 DNA reads TGTGCCAGCAGCCCCATAAATATTATTGGAGGGGTAAATGAGCAGTTCTTC. Translated, it gives CASSPINIIGGVNEQFF.

This clone occurred once. This rearrangement joins TRBV9 to TRBJ2-3; D possibly corresponds to TRBD1 (5 bases). CDR3 size: 12 residues. In germline, CDR1 is SGDLS, CDR2 YYNGEE. Between the trimmed V and J ends, which lost 0 bases and 8 bases, there was a span of 7 bases. The CDR3 sequence is CASSVGRGTQYF. The CDR3 nucleotides are TGTGCCAGCAGCGTAGGTAGGGGTACGCAGTATTTT.

The V call is TRBV19, the J call TRBJ2-5; perhaps TRBD2 as D (6 bases). This CDR3 has 15 amino acids. V was cut by 4 bases and J by 5 bases, with 17 bases left in between. The germline gives CDR1 LNHDA, CDR2 SQIVND (reference sequence). CDR3 DNA: TGTGCCAGTAGTACCGCCACCCCACGGGGGGAGACCCAGTACTTC. Residues: CASSTATPRGETQYF.

The gene calls are TRBV4-2 and TRBJ1-3, with D perhaps matching TRBD1 (6 bases). The CDR3 runs to 15 residues. With 1 base removed from V and 2 bases from J, the gap between germline ends came to 9 bases. The germline gives CDR1 LGHNA, CDR2 YNFKEQ. The CDR3 region has the DNA TGTGCCAGCAGCCAAGTGGAGGGGGCTGGAAACACCATATATTTT. It translates to CASSQVEGAGNTIYF.

This sequence joins TRBV6-5 and TRBJ1-1, with D hard to call. Germline assignment: CDR1 MNHEY and CDR2 SVGAGI. This CDR3 has 12 amino acids. Trimming removed 7 bases at V and 1 base at J, with 7 bases between. CDR3 region: CASTAGNTEAFF. DNA of the CDR3: TGTGCCAGCACAGCAGGGAACACTGAAGCTTTCTTT.

The chain has TRBV14 and TRBJ2-2, with TRBD2 matching 12 bases. Germline values: CDR1 SGHDN, CDR2 FVKESK. CDR3 size: 17 residues. V lost 1 base and J lost 7; bases outside the gene matches: 7. CDR3 region: CASSQARLAGVIGELFF. CDR3 nucleotide sequence: TGTGCCAGCAGCCAAGCCCGACTAGCGGGAGTTATCGGGGAGCTGTTTTTT.

The CDR3 sequence is CASSYVTGGGGYTF. The DNA of the CDR3 is TGTGCCAGCAGTTACGTTACAGGTGGGGGTGGCTACACCTTC. V and J are TRBV6-5 and TRBJ1-2; D is possibly TRBD1 (5 bases). The CDR3 runs to 14 residues. Germline assignment: CDR1 MNHEY and CDR2 SVGAGI. Trimming left V 2 bases short and J 7 bases short, with 14 bases between.

Points on this clone: The sample holds other DNA sequences that translate to the same CDR3. The chain carries TRBV6-1 and TRBJ2-7; unclear D gene. Trimming stripped 2 bases from V and 5 bases from J, with 4 bases between. Germline lookup yields CDR1 MNHNS and CDR2 SASEGT. This CDR3 spans 11 amino acids. The CDR3 bases are TGTGCCAGCAGTGAACTAGACGAGCAGTACTTC. It yields the protein CASSELDEQYF.